The present T cell receptor beta chain was sequenced within a study of PD-L1 blockade in urothelial cancer. Study as a whole: Blood analysis took place 3 weeks (second dose) and 6 weeks after treatment start. A median blood sample held about 140,000 T cells and around 80,000 unique TCRs.

The data were produced by immunoSEQ multiplex PCR, yet TCRdb's version contains in-frame clones alone and is incomplete. Seen here are 98,000 or so clones, nearly 90% observed once, and the top ten hold about 1.7%. Germline V gives CDR1 SGHTA, CDR2 FQGNSA. The CDR3 is 14 residues long. Unmatched junction bases numbered 2, after V lost 3 bases and J lost 4 bases. Indicated time point: pretreatment peripheral blood. This TCR was sampled from a man in his fifties or sixties with urothelial cancer. This specimen consisted of PBMCs, obtained around atezolizumab (anti-PD-L1) treatment. The chain combines TRBV7-2 with TRBJ1-1, with 10 bases identical to TRBD1. The CDR3 sequence is CASSFDRGPTEAFF. The DNA of the CDR3 is TGTGCCAGCAGCTTCGACAGGGGGCCCACTGAAGCTTTCTTT.